This T cell receptor (beta chain) was captured in a study of cytomegalovirus exposure and HLA in healthy donors. On the study more broadly: The study's early data release held around 85 million unique TCRs from HLA-typed donors. General study points: Analysis was carried out at a later point, and it linked a missense DCLRE1C variant to TCR beta V- and J-gene trimming.

With respect to this clone: Its antigen is unidentified. At one of its ends the junction is not consistent with the germline gene, which may arise from a read error.

PCR involved 60 Vbeta and 13 Jbeta primers. Sequenced by immunoSEQ multiplex PCR; TCRdb stores in-frame clones only, minus some. The sample has 90,000 to 100,000 clones; roughly 80% are singletons. The sample taken for sequencing was PBMCs. The clonotype was recovered from a man between 35 and 55 years old in good health and CMV-seronegative.

The CDR3 DNA follows: TGTGCCAGTAAATCCTTAGCGGGGAATCGCGCAGTATTT. As protein: CASKSLAGNRAVF. This chain uses TRBV19 with TRBJ2-3; 8 bases map to TRBD2. CDR3 length: 13 residues. CDR1 is LNHDA and CDR2 is SQIVND in the germline V gene (reference sequence).